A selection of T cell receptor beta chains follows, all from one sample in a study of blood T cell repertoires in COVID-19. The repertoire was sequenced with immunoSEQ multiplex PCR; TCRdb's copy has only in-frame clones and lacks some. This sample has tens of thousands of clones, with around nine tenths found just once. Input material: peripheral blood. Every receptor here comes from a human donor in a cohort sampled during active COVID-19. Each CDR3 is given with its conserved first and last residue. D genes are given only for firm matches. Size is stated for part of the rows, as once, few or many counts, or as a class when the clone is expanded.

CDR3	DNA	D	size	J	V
CASSPIPGQGSTDTQYF	TGTGCCAGCTCACCAATTCCGGGACAGGGTAGCACAGATACGCAGTATTTT	TRBD1	-	TRBJ2-3	TRBV18
CASSYSRVSSYNEQFF	TGTGCCAGCAGTTACTCCAGGGTAAGCTCCTACAATGAGCAGTTCTTC	-	few	TRBJ2-1	TRBV6-2/TRBV6-3
CASSRTSGLYNEQFF	TGTGCCAGTAGTAGGACTAGCGGGCTTTACAATGAGCAGTTCTTC	TRBD2	-	TRBJ2-1	TRBV19
CASSVRQGSGGAFF	TGCGCCAGCAGCGTTCGACAGGGGTCGGGTGGTGCTTTCTTT	TRBD1	few	TRBJ1-1	TRBV5-1
CASSSPGQGTSGRGSVQYF	TGTGCCAGCAGTTCTCCGGGACAGGGGACTAGCGGGCGGGGGAGTGTGCAGTACTTC	TRBD2	-	TRBJ2-7	TRBV7-9
CASSPTGGLAGFTDTQYF	TGTGCCAGCAGCCCTACTGGGGGACTAGCGGGGTTCACAGATACGCAGTATTTT	TRBD2	-	TRBJ2-3	TRBV3-1/TRBV3-2
CASSWGHGYGYTF	TGTGCCAGCAGTTGGGGACACGGGTATGGCTACACCTTC	-	-	TRBJ1-2	TRBV28
CSVVYRFVQYF	TGCAGCGTTGTATACAGGTTCGTGCAGTATTTT	-	-	TRBJ2-3	TRBV29-1
CASSLAGPTDTQYF	TGTGCCAGCAGCTTAGCGGGGCCGACGGATACGCAGTATTTT	-	-	TRBJ2-3	TRBV11-1
CASSLGLAGGYEQFF	TGTGCCAGCAGTCTAGGACTAGCGGGGGGTTATGAGCAGTTCTTC	TRBD2	-	TRBJ2-1	TRBV6-2/TRBV6-3
CASSRPQGALTGELFF	TGTGCCAGCAGCCGACCGCAGGGGGCCCTCACCGGGGAGCTGTTTTTT	TRBD1	-	TRBJ2-2	TRBV6-2/TRBV6-3
CASSWGRQETQYF	TGTGCCAGCAGTTGGGGGCGACAAGAGACCCAGTACTTC	-	-	TRBJ2-5	TRBV7-2
CASSLSGTGNQPQHF	TGTGCCAGCAGTTTATCCGGGACAGGAAATCAGCCCCAGCATTTT	TRBD1	-	TRBJ1-5	TRBV28
CASSVGLGLGIYNEQFF	TGTGCCAGCAGTGTAGGGTTGGGACTAGGAATTTACAATGAGCAGTTCTTC	TRBD2	-	TRBJ2-1	TRBV2
CASSSTGTGVNEQFF	TGCGCCAGCAGCTCCACCGGGACAGGGGTTAATGAGCAGTTCTTC	TRBD1	-	TRBJ2-1	TRBV5-1
CASGLVLEGYSGNTIYF	TGTGCTAGTGGTTTGGTACTGGAGGGATACTCTGGAAACACCATATATTTT	-	once	TRBJ1-3	TRBV12-5
CASSVTGGQETQYF	TGTGCCAGCAGTGTGACAGGGGGGCAAGAGACCCAGTACTTC	TRBD1	-	TRBJ2-5	TRBV2
CASSSDSSYNEQFF	TGTGCCAGCAGCTCGGACAGCTCCTACAATGAGCAGTTCTTC	-	-	TRBJ2-1	TRBV7-2
CASSSGGDRGRYGYTF	TGTGCCAGCAGCTCGGGTGGCGACAGGGGACGCTATGGCTACACCTTC	TRBD1	-	TRBJ1-2	TRBV7-9
CASSPRRAGGPDTQYF	TGTGCCAGCAGCCCTCGGCGGGCGGGGGGGCCCGATACGCAGTATTTT	TRBD2	once	TRBJ2-3	TRBV7-2
CASSYSLIVDTQYF	TGTGCCAGCAGTTACTCGTTGATAGTAGATACGCAGTATTTT	-	-	TRBJ2-3	TRBV6-2/TRBV6-3
CASSSRGLEVAGELFF	TGCGCCAGCAGCTCTAGGGGACTAGAGGTTGCCGGGGAGCTGTTTTTT	TRBD2	-	TRBJ2-2	TRBV5-1
CASSLAADTQYF	TGTGCCAGCAGCCTCGCGGCCGATACGCAGTATTTT	-	-	TRBJ2-3	TRBV6-5
CASSGAGGPETQYF	TGTGCCAGCAGCGGGGCGGGAGGGCCGGAGACCCAGTACTTC	TRBD2	-	TRBJ2-5	TRBV28
CASSQGYTTEAFF	TGTGCCAGCAGCCAAGGGTACACCACTGAAGCTTTCTTT	-	few	TRBJ1-1	TRBV3-1/TRBV3-2
CTSSHGTEQYPEWPGEQYF	TGCACCAGCAGCCACGGGACAGAGCAATACCCTGAGTGGCCTGGCGAGCAGTACTTC	-	once	TRBJ2-7	TRBV1
CASSYWGGEQYF	TGTGCCAGCAGTTACTGGGGCGGAGAGCAGTACTTC	-	-	TRBJ2-7	TRBV6-5